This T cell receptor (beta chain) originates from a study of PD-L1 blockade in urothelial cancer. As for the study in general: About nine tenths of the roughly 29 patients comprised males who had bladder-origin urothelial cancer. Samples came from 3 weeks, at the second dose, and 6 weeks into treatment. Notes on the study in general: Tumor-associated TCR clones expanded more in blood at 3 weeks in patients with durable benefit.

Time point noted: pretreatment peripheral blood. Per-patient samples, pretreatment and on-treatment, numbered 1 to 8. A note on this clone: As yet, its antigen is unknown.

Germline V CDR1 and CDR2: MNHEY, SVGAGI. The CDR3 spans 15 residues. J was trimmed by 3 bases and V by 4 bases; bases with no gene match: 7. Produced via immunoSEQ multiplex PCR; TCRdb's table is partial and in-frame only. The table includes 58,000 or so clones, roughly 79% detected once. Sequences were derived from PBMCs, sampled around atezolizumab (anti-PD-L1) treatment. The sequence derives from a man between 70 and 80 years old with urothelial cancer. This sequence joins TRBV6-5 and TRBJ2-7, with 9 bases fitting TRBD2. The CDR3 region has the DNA TGTGCCAGCAGTTCCTTTGGTAGCGGGGGCTACGAGCAGTACTTC. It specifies CASSSFGSGGYEQYF.